Below, 30 T cell receptor beta chains from the same sample are listed, as sequenced in a study of blood T cell repertoires in COVID-19. The assay was immunoSEQ multiplex PCR, and TCRdb's table has in-frame clones only and misses some. The table shows about 180,000 clones, with 86% occurring only once. Input material: PBMCs or T cells enriched from blood (not recorded which). The receptor set was obtained from a woman aged 25 to 39 who had recovered from COVID-19.

The CDR3 sequence is CASSIRTSGRGYEQYF. The CDR3 DNA sequence: TGTGCCAGTAGTATTAGGACTAGCGGGAGAGGCTACGAGCAGTACTTC. The V and J genes are TRBV19 and TRBJ2-7, with 13 positions matching TRBD2. V was pared by 3 bases and J by 3 bases, with 5 bases of the junction left unmatched. Germline loops: CDR1 LNHDA, CDR2 SQIVND (reference sequence). The CDR3 is made up of 16 amino acids.

V gene TRBV9 combines with J gene TRBJ2-6; 7 positions agree with TRBD1. The CDR3 covers 15 residues. Germline values: CDR1 SGDLS, CDR2 YYNGEE. V lost 0 bases to trimming and J lost 9 bases; unmatched junction nucleotides: 6. The CDR3 bases are TGTGCCAGCAGCGTAGGACAGGGCCAGAACAACGTCCTGACTTTC. Residues: CASSVGQGQNNVLTF.

The V and J genes are TRBV4-1 and TRBJ1-1, with TRBD1 matching 7 bases. The CDR3 is 17 amino acids. In germline, CDR1 is MGHRA, CDR2 YSYEKL. With 3 bases clipped from V and 5 bases from J, the junction kept 15 bases outside the gene matches. The CDR3 reads CASSHQGEARRETEAFF. Here the CDR3 DNA reads TGCGCCAGCAGCCATCAGGGGGAAGCCCGACGAGAAACTGAAGCTTTCTTT.

The genes are TRBV5-1 and TRBJ2-5; 11 nucleotides align to TRBD2. J was trimmed by 5 bases and V by 0 bases; bases with no gene match: 6. CDR3 size: 16 residues. CDR1 and CDR2 (germline): SGHRS, YFSETQ. The CDR3 is CASSLVLAGGDETQYF. As DNA, the CDR3 is TGCGCCAGCAGCTTGGTGCTAGCGGGGGGAGACGAGACCCAGTACTTC.

The rearrangement uses TRBV7-9 and TRBJ1-1; D ambiguous. Trimming pared 5 bases from V and 1 base from J, leaving 11 bases between. CDR3 length equals 14 residues. Germline V gene data show CDR1 as SEHNR and CDR2 as FQNEAQ (reference sequence). The CDR3 sequence: CASSLNRQNTEAFF. In DNA form, the CDR3 reads TGTGCCAGCAGCCTGAACCGACAGAACACTGAAGCTTTCTTT.

In this sample, this clone turned up a few times. The V gene is TRBV7-2, the J gene TRBJ1-4; D might be TRBD1 (6 bases). Germline CDR1 and CDR2: SGHTA and FQGNSA. Trimming cost V 5 bases and J 8 bases, with 15 bases left between them. The CDR3 is 14 residues long. CDR3: CASSRRQDGEKLFF. CDR3 sequence (DNA): TGTGCCAGCAGCCGTAGACAGGATGGCGAAAAACTGTTTTTT.

The rearrangement links TRBV2 to TRBJ2-1; TRBD1 agrees at 8 bases. Per germline, CDR1 SNHLY and CDR2 FYNNEI. The trim removed 8 bases at V and 1 base at J, leaving 7 bases unmatched. CDR3 size: 15 residues. The DNA for the CDR3 is TGTGCCAGCTGCCGGGACAGGATGTCCTACAATGAGCAGTTCTTC. It yields the protein CASCRDRMSYNEQFF.

The chain has TRBV2 and TRBJ1-2; 7 bases align to TRBD1. Germline values: CDR1 SNHLY, CDR2 FYNNEI. The CDR3 contains 13 residues. J was trimmed by 7 bases and V by 1 base; bases with no gene match: 3. CDR3 in amino acids: CASSEEGAGGYTF. CDR3 nucleotide sequence: TGTGCCAGCAGTGAAGAGGGGGCGGGTGGCTACACCTTC.

The V gene is TRBV5-4, the J gene TRBJ2-7; no reliable D call. The CDR3 covers 12 residues. Germline V lookup: CDR1 SGHNT, CDR2 YYREEE (reference sequence). Trimming cost V 9 bases and J 0 bases, with 10 bases left between them. The CDR3 loop reads CATTGDSYEQYF. CDR3 sequence (DNA): TGTGCCACCACTGGAGACTCCTACGAGCAGTACTTC.

This sequence joins TRBV5-1 and TRBJ1-6; 10 bases are shared with TRBD1. The germline CDR1 and CDR2 sequences are SGHRS and YFSETQ. V shed 7 bases and J 4 bases; nucleotides not matched to a gene: 2. The CDR3 has 14 residues. CDR3 in DNA: TGCGCCAGCGGGACAGGGGAATATAATTCACCCCTCCACTTT. Translating gives CASGTGEYNSPLHF.

The V and J genes are TRBV6-5 and TRBJ2-2; TRBD2 matches at 8 bases. The CDR3 length is 15 residues. From germline, CDR1 is MNHEY and CDR2 SVGAGI. The trim removed 2 bases at V and 6 bases at J, leaving 5 bases unmatched. The CDR3 region has the DNA TGTGCCAGCAGTTACGGAGCGGGAGTCTCCGGGGAGCTGTTTTTT. This codes for CASSYGAGVSGELFF.

The J gene is TRBJ1-1, the V gene TRBV2, with D tentatively TRBD1 (6 bases). The CDR3 is made up of 12 amino acids. CDR1 is SNHLY and CDR2 is FYNNEI in the germline V gene. V dropped 6 bases and J dropped 1 base, with 6 bases sitting between them. The chain's CDR3 is CASRQGNTEAFF. CDR3 DNA: TGTGCCAGCAGACAGGGGAACACTGAAGCTTTCTTT.

This CDR3 is CASSLGSGRSYEQYF. In DNA, the CDR3 is TGTGCCAGCAGCTTAGGGTCAGGGAGGTCCTACGAGCAGTACTTC. The V and J genes are TRBV11-2 and TRBJ2-7; D is possibly TRBD2 (6 bases). This CDR3 has 15 residues. V was pared by 1 base and J by 1 base, with 11 bases between. CDR1 is SGHAT, CDR2 FQNNGV, per germline.

V and J are TRBV7-3 and TRBJ2-1; 7 nucleotides align to TRBD2. V shed 6 bases and J 1 base; nucleotides not matched to a gene: 6. CDR3 length equals 15 residues. CDR1 and CDR2 (germline): SGHTA, FQGTGA. The CDR3: CASSFSGTSYNEQFF. The CDR3 bases are TGTGCCAGCAGTTTCAGCGGGACGTCCTACAATGAGCAGTTCTTC.

The V gene is TRBV2, the J gene TRBJ2-7; 7 bases are shared with TRBD1. Germline V gene data show CDR1 as SNHLY and CDR2 as FYNNEI. V shed 1 base and J 6 bases; nucleotides not matched to a gene: 6. The CDR3 sequence is 14 residues long. The CDR3 protein is CASSEDRGLGEQYF. DNA for the CDR3: TGTGCCAGCAGTGAAGACAGGGGTTTAGGCGAGCAGTACTTC.

This clone was seen a handful of times. The chain combines TRBV19 with TRBJ1-2; tentatively, D is TRBD1 (5 bases). Trimming took 6 bases from V and 3 from J, leaving 17 bases between them. CDR1 and CDR2 from the germline V gene are LNHDA and SQIVND (reference sequence). This CDR3 spans 15 amino acids. CDR3: CASRQTGTFDYGYTF. DNA for the CDR3: TGTGCCAGTAGGCAAACAGGAACGTTTGACTATGGCTACACCTTC.

The genes are TRBV5-4 and TRBJ2-7; D uncertain. Trimming removed 4 bases at V and 6 bases at J, with 20 bases between. This CDR3 spans 15 amino acids. Germline-derived CDR1 and CDR2 are SGHNT and YYREEE (reference sequence). CDR3 coding DNA: TGTGCCAGCAGCCCCAGAATGTCAGAGGTGAGCGAGCAGTACTTC. Translated, it gives CASSPRMSEVSEQYF.

The chain joins TRBV7-9 to TRBJ1-4; possibly TRBD1 for D (5 bases). Trimming cost V 1 base and J 0 bases, with 9 bases left between them. This CDR3 spans 16 amino acids. The germline V gene has CDR1 SEHNR and CDR2 FQNEAQ (reference sequence). The CDR3 here is CASSLGSRATNEKLFF. CDR3 nucleotide sequence: TGTGCCAGCAGCTTAGGTTCCAGGGCAACTAATGAAAAACTGTTTTTT.

This chain links TRBV25-1 with TRBJ2-3; no firm D call. The CDR3 is 13 amino acids. Per the germline V gene, CDR1 is MGHDK and CDR2 is SYGVNS. The ends were cut back, 7 bases at V and 0 bases at J, with 8 bases in the middle. CDR3 coding DNA: TGTGCCAGCACCGTCCTCAGCACAGATACGCAGTATTTT. This codes for CASTVLSTDTQYF.

V gene TRBV10-1 combines with J gene TRBJ1-3; weak D call: TRBD1 (6 bases). Trimming left V 8 bases short and J 0 bases short, with 11 bases between. The CDR3 is made up of 14 amino acids. CDR1 is WNHNN and CDR2 is SYGVQD in the germline V gene (reference sequence). The CDR3 loop reads CASFRGFSGNTIYF. DNA for the CDR3: TGCGCCAGCTTCAGGGGCTTCTCTGGAAACACCATATATTTT.

The chain couples TRBV5-1 to TRBJ2-5, with D possibly being TRBD2 (5 bases). The ends were cut back, 5 bases at V and 3 bases at J, with 14 bases in the middle. Germline CDR1 reads SGHRS; CDR2 reads YFSETQ. This CDR3 has 14 amino acids. The CDR3 DNA reads as TGCGCCAGCAGGACCACGGGAATCGAAGAGACCCAGTACTTC. Encoded protein: CASRTTGIEETQYF. Looking up the rest from reference TRBV5-1 and TRBJ2-5 gives the full variable domain: KAGVTQTPRYLIKTRGQQVTLSCSPISGHRSVSWYQQTPGQGLQFLFEYFSETQRNKGNFPGRFSGRQFSNSRSEMNVSTLELGDSALYLCASRTTGIEETQYFGPGTRLLVL.

This rearrangement joins TRBV2 to TRBJ2-2, with 9 bases matching TRBD2. Germline trimming cut 0 bases from V and 7 bases from J; bases unmatched to any gene: 9. The CDR3 consists of 17 residues. Germline loops: CDR1 SNHLY, CDR2 FYNNEI. This chain's CDR3 is CASSEASGRTWGGELFF. In DNA form, the CDR3 reads TGTGCCAGCAGTGAAGCTAGCGGGAGAACATGGGGCGGGGAGCTGTTTTTT.

This chain uses TRBV15 with TRBJ2-2; 11 nucleotides align to TRBD1. V was pared by 1 base and J by 2 bases, with 0 bases of the junction left unmatched. The CDR3 has 16 residues. Germline CDR1 LNHNV, CDR2 YYDKDF (reference sequence). CDR3 coding DNA: TGTGCCACCAGCAGAGGGACAGGGGGCAACACCGGGGAGCTGTTTTTT. The encoded protein is CATSRGTGGNTGELFF.

The chain uses TRBV2 and TRBJ2-5; tentative D call: TRBD2 (5 bases). Germline CDR1 and CDR2: SNHLY and FYNNEI. This CDR3 is 13 amino acids long. Trimming shortened V by 7 bases and J by 3 bases, and 12 bases separated the two germline ends. CDR3 residues: CASNRGEEETQYF. The CDR3 DNA reads TGTGCCAGCAATCGGGGAGAGGAAGAGACCCAGTACTTC.

The genes are TRBV30 and TRBJ2-3; perhaps TRBD2 as D (6 bases). Trimming cost V 0 bases and J 2 bases, with 12 bases left between them. The CDR3 is 15 residues long. Germline CDR1 is GTSNPN and CDR2 is SVGIG (reference sequence). CDR3 protein: CAWSVPGANTDTQYF. Here the CDR3 DNA reads TGTGCCTGGAGTGTTCCGGGAGCGAACACAGATACGCAGTATTTT.

The chain joins TRBV3-1 (or the pseudogene TRBV3-2) to TRBJ2-1; D uncertain. CDR3 length equals 13 residues. CDR1 LGHDT and CDR2 YNNKEL come from the germline V gene (reference sequence). Trimming stripped 4 bases from V and 0 bases from J, with 4 bases between. CDR3 sequence: CASSPGSYNEQFF. The DNA of the CDR3 is TGTGCCAGCAGCCCAGGCTCCTACAATGAGCAGTTCTTC.

This chain connects TRBV28 to TRBJ2-1; 7 bases are shared with TRBD1. Germline-derived CDR1 and CDR2 are MDHEN and SYDVKM. Trimming cost V 5 bases and J 10 bases; bases outside gene matches: 5. The CDR3 contains 12 residues. The CDR3 loop reads CASSPPGQEQFF. In nucleotides, the CDR3 is TGTGCCAGCAGTCCCCCGGGACAGGAGCAGTTCTTC.

This clone was found once. This sequence joins TRBV2 and TRBJ2-1, with 10 positions matching TRBD1. The length of the CDR3 is 15 residues. With 5 bases clipped from V and 2 bases from J, the junction kept 3 bases outside the gene matches. Germline-derived CDR1 and CDR2 are SNHLY and FYNNEI. The CDR3 loop reads CASSQDRGTYNEQFF. The CDR3 coding sequence is TGTGCCAGCAGTCAGGACAGGGGGACCTACAATGAGCAGTTCTTC.

The chain couples TRBV28 to TRBJ1-2; D unclear. CDR1 and CDR2 from the germline V gene are MDHEN and SYDVKM. Trimming took off 6 bases at V and 1 base at J, with 15 bases between the two ends. The CDR3 has 15 amino acids. DNA for the CDR3: TGTGCCAGCAGCCCTCTGACGGGTTATAACTATGGCTACACCTTC. Translated, it gives CASSPLTGYNYGYTF.

The gene calls are TRBV4-1 and TRBJ2-5; 8 bases align to TRBD2. Germline CDR1 MGHRA, CDR2 YSYEKL. The CDR3 is made up of 14 amino acids. V trimming: 1 base; J trimming: 4 bases; junction bases outside the gene matches: 2. DNA of the CDR3: TGCGCCAGCAGCCAAGCGGGAGGGGGAGAGACCCAGTACTTC. Residues: CASSQAGGGETQYF.